The 21 T cell receptor beta chains listed next were all sequenced from one sample in a study of blood T cell repertoires in COVID-19. Libraries were prepared by immunoSEQ multiplex PCR; TCRdb keeps only in-frame clonotypes and omits some of them. In the table there are about 300,000 clones, about 93% of which are singletons. Sequencing input: peripheral blood. Receptors originate from a woman aged 25-40 years with COVID-19, enrolled during active disease.

The genes are TRBV4-2 and TRBJ2-7; no reliable D call. In germline, CDR1 is LGHNA, CDR2 YNFKEQ. CDR3 length: 15 amino acids. The V end was cut by 0 bases, the J end by 3 bases, with 12 bases between. CDR3 protein: CASSQEAGLFYEQYF. The CDR3 DNA is TGTGCCAGCAGCCAAGAGGCAGGTTTGTTCTACGAGCAGTACTTC.

The gene calls are TRBV2 and TRBJ1-3, with D perhaps TRBD1 (5 bases). The length of the CDR3 is 12 residues. Germline values: CDR1 SNHLY, CDR2 FYNNEI. V lost 4 bases and J lost 8, with 9 bases in between. CDR3 sequence (DNA): TGTGCCAGCAGTGGGACAAAAGACACCATATATTTT. Protein sequence: CASSGTKDTIYF.

V and J are TRBV5-1 and TRBJ2-5; the match to TRBD2 covers 15 bases. Trimming cost V 3 bases and J 2 bases; bases outside gene matches: 14. Germline CDR1 reads SGHRS; CDR2 reads YFSETQ. This CDR3 contains 20 residues. CDR3 sequence reads: CASSSASPGLAGGLQETQYF. In nucleotides, the CDR3 is TGCGCCAGCAGCTCAGCCTCTCCGGGACTAGCGGGAGGTTTGCAAGAGACCCAGTACTTC. Using reference TRBV5-1 and TRBJ2-5 for the parts outside the CDR3, the full variable domain is KAGVTQTPRYLIKTRGQQVTLSCSPISGHRSVSWYQQTPGQGLQFLFEYFSETQRNKGNFPGRFSGRQFSNSRSEMNVSTLELGDSALYLCASSSASPGLAGGLQETQYFGPGTRLLVL.

The V and J genes are TRBV27 and TRBJ2-7; 9 bases are a match to TRBD1. CDR3 size: 14 residues. V dropped 5 bases and J dropped 2; count of bases not matched to a gene: 4. Germline CDR1 is MNHEY and CDR2 is SMNVEV (reference sequence). The CDR3 DNA is TGTGCCAGCAGTACCCGGGACAGGGCCTACGAGCAGTACTTC. Its translation is CASSTRDRAYEQYF.

The chain is built from TRBV28 and TRBJ2-1; weak D call: TRBD2 (5 bases). CDR1 is MDHEN, CDR2 SYDVKM, per germline. Trimming left V 4 bases short and J 5 bases short, with 12 bases between. This CDR3 has 14 residues. The CDR3 spells CASSSSLENNEQFF. CDR3 nucleotides: TGTGCCAGCAGTTCTTCACTAGAAAACAATGAGCAGTTCTTC.

This chain joins TRBV2 and TRBJ2-5; D unclear. The CDR3 is 13 residues long. CDR1 and CDR2 from the germline V gene are SNHLY and FYNNEI. V was trimmed by 4 bases and J by 0 bases, leaving 6 bases between them. The CDR3 nucleotides read TGTGCCAGCAGTGCCCCCAACCAAGAGACCCAGTACTTC. It yields the protein CASSAPNQETQYF.

The chain carries TRBV7-6 and TRBJ2-3, with 10 bases lining up with TRBD2. With V trimmed by 5 bases and J by 1 base, 6 bases remained unmatched. CDR1 SGHVS and CDR2 FNYEAQ come from the germline V gene. The CDR3 runs to 16 residues. The CDR3 loop is CASSNPAGGGTDTQYF. The CDR3, as DNA: TGTGCCAGCAGCAATCCAGCGGGAGGGGGCACAGATACGCAGTATTTT.

The V gene is TRBV6-6, the J gene TRBJ2-7, with 8 positions matching TRBD1. J was trimmed by 4 bases and V by 7 bases; bases with no gene match: 12. This CDR3 is built from 15 residues. Germline V CDR1 and CDR2: MNHNY, SVGAGI (reference sequence). The DNA for the CDR3 is TGTGCCAGCACCCAGGAGGACAGGGTACCGTACGAGCAGTACTTC. The encoded protein is CASTQEDRVPYEQYF.

The chain is built from TRBV5-1 and TRBJ2-1; 10 nucleotides align to TRBD2. V shed 0 bases and J 5 bases; nucleotides not matched to a gene: 5. Germline V gives CDR1 SGHRS, CDR2 YFSETQ. The CDR3 spans 16 residues. CDR3 in amino acids: CASSLVGTSAHNEQFF. The CDR3 DNA is TGCGCCAGCAGCTTGGTGGGGACTAGCGCACACAATGAGCAGTTCTTC.

The V and J genes are TRBV5-4 and TRBJ1-1; 10 bases line up with TRBD1. The V gene end was trimmed by 5 bases and the J gene end by 0 bases; junction bases not matched to a gene: 4. This CDR3 is built from 15 residues. Per germline, CDR1 SGHNT and CDR2 YYREEE (reference sequence). CDR3 in amino acids: CASRTGTGVNTEAFF. CDR3 sequence (DNA): TGTGCCAGCAGGACCGGGACAGGGGTGAACACTGAAGCTTTCTTT.

This clone has a handful of counts. CDR3 sequence reads: CASSQDKRITDTQYF. DNA of the CDR3: TGTGCCAGCAGCCAAGATAAGCGGATCACAGATACGCAGTATTTT. V is TRBV4-2 and J is TRBJ2-3; maybe TRBD2 (5 bases). Germline V gene lookup returns CDR1 LGHNA and CDR2 YNFKEQ. The CDR3 loop spans 15 amino acids. V shed 0 bases and J shed 2 bases, with 9 bases lying between them.

The chain joins TRBV9 to TRBJ2-7; 7 nucleotides agree with TRBD2. Germline lookup yields CDR1 SGDLS and CDR2 YYNGEE. V lost 3 bases, J lost 5 bases, and 14 bases stayed unmatched. The CDR3 sequence is 16 residues long. The CDR3, as DNA: TGTGCCAGCAGCGCCCTGGGCGGGAGCACTGGGCACGAGCAGTACTTC. It specifies CASSALGGSTGHEQYF.

The CDR3 DNA reads as TGTGCCAGCAGTTTACTAGCGGATGAGCAGTTCTTC. Translation gives CASSLLADEQFF. The chain joins TRBV28 to TRBJ2-1; 7 bases align to TRBD2. CDR1 and CDR2 (germline): MDHEN, SYDVKM. The CDR3 runs to 12 residues. With 2 bases clipped from V and 8 bases from J, the junction kept 0 bases outside the gene matches.

This chain uses TRBV7-3 with TRBJ2-3; TRBD2 might be the D (5 bases). Per germline, CDR1 SGHTA and CDR2 FQGTGA. The ends were cut back, 1 base at V and 3 bases at J, with 14 bases in the middle. This CDR3 is 16 amino acids long. The CDR3 loop is CASSLRAGGITDTQYF. CDR3 coding DNA: TGTGCCAGCAGCTTAAGGGCGGGTGGGATAACAGATACGCAGTATTTT.

This clone was counted a few times. The chain recombines TRBV6-8 with TRBJ1-2; D remains ambiguous. The CDR3 is 18 residues long. V was cut by 6 bases and J by 11 bases, with 34 bases left in between. The germline gives CDR1 MNHGY, CDR2 SAAAGT. The CDR3 reads CASRLRVRARLSPTGYTF. The CDR3, as DNA: TGTGCCAGCAGACTACGGGTCCGGGCCCGACTATCTCCGACGGGGTACACCTTC.

This clone appeared a single time. The rearrangement links TRBV30 to TRBJ1-2; 7 nucleotides align to TRBD1. V shed 2 bases, J shed 4 bases, and the junction held 7 bases outside the gene matches. This CDR3 spans 14 amino acids. The germline V gene encodes CDR1 GTSNPN and CDR2 SVGIG (reference sequence). In DNA, the CDR3 is TGTGCCTGGAGTAGGACAGGTTTGGTCTATGGCTACACCTTC. It yields the protein CAWSRTGLVYGYTF.

The rearrangement uses TRBV3-1 (or the pseudogene TRBV3-2) and TRBJ2-1; 9 bases are a match to TRBD1. Germline CDR1 reads LGHDT; CDR2 reads YNNKEL (reference sequence). V shed 1 base and J 9 bases; nucleotides not matched to a gene: 7. The CDR3 loop spans 15 amino acids. The CDR3 DNA sequence: TGTGCCAGCAGCCAAGGAGGACAGGGGCCGAGTGAGCAGTTCTTC. Amino acids: CASSQGGQGPSEQFF.

This clone was picked up one time. The chain has TRBV4-1 and TRBJ2-7; 9 bases align to TRBD1. CDR3 size: 17 residues. Germline V gene data show CDR1 as MGHRA and CDR2 as YSYEKL. V shed 0 bases, J shed 0 bases, and the junction held 6 bases outside the gene matches. The CDR3 region has the DNA TGCGCCAGCAGCCAAGATCGGACAGGGGTCTCCTCCTACGAGCAGTACTTC. Protein product: CASSQDRTGVSSYEQYF.

This chain connects TRBV7-9 to TRBJ1-2; 8 bases map to TRBD1. This CDR3 region has 15 residues. With V trimmed by 5 bases and J by 8 bases, 13 bases remained unmatched. Germline CDR1 SEHNR, CDR2 FQNEAQ (reference sequence). The CDR3: CASSGPGQGAKGYTF. The CDR3 DNA follows: TGTGCCAGCAGCGGTCCCGGCCAGGGGGCAAAGGGCTACACCTTC.

A note on this clone: Other DNA sequences in the same sample also yield this CDR3. V and J are TRBV19 and TRBJ2-3; 10 nucleotides agree with TRBD2. V shed 3 bases and J 0 bases; nucleotides not matched to a gene: 3. The CDR3 has 16 amino acids. Germline CDR1 is LNHDA and CDR2 is SQIVND (reference sequence). The CDR3: CASSILAGASTDTQYF. In DNA form, the CDR3 reads TGTGCCAGTAGTATCCTAGCGGGAGCTAGCACAGATACGCAGTATTTT.

CDR3 region: CASSSWGQSYEQYF. DNA for the CDR3: TGTGCCAGCAGCTCATGGGGACAAAGTTACGAGCAGTACTTC. V is TRBV7-3 and J is TRBJ2-7; a possible D gene is TRBD1 (6 bases). Trimming removed 4 bases from V and 4 bases from J, with 14 bases in between. Per the germline V gene, CDR1 is SGHTA and CDR2 is FQGTGA. The CDR3 is made up of 14 amino acids.